This section outlines one T cell receptor (beta chain) sequence together with its context. TCRdb reanalysed the RACE reads using MiXCR and keeps one entry per CDR3 protein. The sample lists under 100,000 distinct CDR3 sequences, around 9.3% seen once, with less than 6.5% in the top ten. The data were obtained in a study of human T cells and chemical hapten exposure. Study context: Epicutaneous patch tests delivered 0.01% DPC to the upper back, with evaluation at 6 days. Predominantly women, the patients had alopecia areata, totalis or universalis. From small differences in pooled library volume came most of the variation in per-sample TCR yields.

V trimming: 7 bases; J trimming: 5 bases; junction bases outside the gene matches: 7. The CDR3 runs to 13 residues. Noted time point: patch test 2, 6 weeks after DPC sensitization. Treatment noted: therapeutic diphenylcyclopropenone sensitization with weekly scalp DPC. The drawing of blood occurred before each patch test was applied. The starting material was whole blood, obtained in connection with sensitization to the hapten diphenylcyclopropenone (DPC). The TCR was taken from a woman aged 45-65 years with alopecia areata. Some clones in this sample may be carry-over from other donors' samples. The V and J genes are TRBV12-3 or TRBV12-4 and TRBJ1-1, with 7 bases aligning to TRBD1. The CDR3 region has the DNA TGTGCCAGCATCCAGGGGGAAGCGACTGAAGCTTTCTTT. It is translated as CASIQGEATEAFF.